This TCR beta chain was retrieved from a study of regulatory T cells in long-lasting Graves disease. The germline gives CDR1 MDHEN, CDR2 SYDVKM. Trimming shortened V by 5 bases and J by 1 base, and 18 bases separated the two germline ends. The CDR3 loop spans 17 amino acids. Through Arm-PCR of CDR3 regions and iRepertoire HTBI primers, TCR beta libraries were built. TCRdb called the multiplex PCR reads again in MiXCR, with one record for every CDR3 protein. The profile covers roughly 500,000 distinct CDR3 sequences, with 12% to 15% appearing a single time and roughly a sixth taken by the ten largest. Regarding time point: newly diagnosed GD, antithyroid drugs for less than 3 months. The TCR library was prepared using RNA isolated from PBMCs. This clonotype was observed a few times. These data were likewise used in another study, on T cells in Graves' hyperthyroidism and ophthalmopathy.

The sample here was peripheral blood mononuclear cells (PBMCs), taken at new diagnosis, from a patient treated with antithyroid drugs. The receptor was derived from a woman between 50 and 59 years old with Graves disease. The chain has TRBV28 and TRBJ1-5, with no clear D. The CDR3 DNA sequence: TGTGCCAGCAGTCCAGACCTCGGTCTGGGAAGCAATCAGCCCCAGCATTTT. Translation: CASSPDLGLGSNQPQHF.